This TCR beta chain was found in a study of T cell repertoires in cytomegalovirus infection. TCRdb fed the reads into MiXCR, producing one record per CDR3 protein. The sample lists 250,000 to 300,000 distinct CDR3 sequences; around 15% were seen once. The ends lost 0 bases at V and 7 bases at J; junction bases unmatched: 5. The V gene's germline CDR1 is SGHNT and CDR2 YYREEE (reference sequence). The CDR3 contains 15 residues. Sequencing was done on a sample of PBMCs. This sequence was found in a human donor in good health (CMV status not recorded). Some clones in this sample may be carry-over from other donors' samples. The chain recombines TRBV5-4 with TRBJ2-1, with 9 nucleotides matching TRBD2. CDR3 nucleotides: TGTGCCAGCAGCTTGGGCGGGAGGGCTTCAAATGAGCAGTTCTTC. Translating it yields CASSLGGRASNEQFF.